This TCR beta chain is from a study of graft-versus-host responses after intestinal transplantation. Whole-study context: Every one of the recipients received anti-thymocyte globulin induction and afterwards took tacrolimus and steroids for around 3 years. Overall study results and limits: With peak circulating GvH clone levels came an association with early post-transplant HvG declines. Allografts carried high graft-versus-host to host-versus-graft clonal ratios in patients having graft-donor T cell macrochimerism.

The sample holds one count of this clone. Its matching antigen is unknown. Produced via immunoSEQ multiplex PCR; TCRdb's table is partial and in-frame only. Here the sample spans about 63,000 clones, about 89% being singletons. Tissue from the graft was processed to free its intraepithelial and lamina propria lymphocytes. This CDR3 is built from 17 residues. J is TRBJ2-1 and V is TRBV21-1; TRBD1, the D gene given by the table, was not confirmed from the DNA. TRBV21-1 is labeled a pseudogene. The TCR sequence derives from a human patient who received an intestinal transplant, so some T cells may come from the graft donor. Sequences were derived from ileum tissue, sampled roughly 390 days after transplant. CDR3 coding DNA: TGTGCCAGCAGCAAACAGCCCGCAGGGTCTTCCTACAATGAGCAGTTCTTC. Amino acids: CASSKQPAGSSYNEQFF.